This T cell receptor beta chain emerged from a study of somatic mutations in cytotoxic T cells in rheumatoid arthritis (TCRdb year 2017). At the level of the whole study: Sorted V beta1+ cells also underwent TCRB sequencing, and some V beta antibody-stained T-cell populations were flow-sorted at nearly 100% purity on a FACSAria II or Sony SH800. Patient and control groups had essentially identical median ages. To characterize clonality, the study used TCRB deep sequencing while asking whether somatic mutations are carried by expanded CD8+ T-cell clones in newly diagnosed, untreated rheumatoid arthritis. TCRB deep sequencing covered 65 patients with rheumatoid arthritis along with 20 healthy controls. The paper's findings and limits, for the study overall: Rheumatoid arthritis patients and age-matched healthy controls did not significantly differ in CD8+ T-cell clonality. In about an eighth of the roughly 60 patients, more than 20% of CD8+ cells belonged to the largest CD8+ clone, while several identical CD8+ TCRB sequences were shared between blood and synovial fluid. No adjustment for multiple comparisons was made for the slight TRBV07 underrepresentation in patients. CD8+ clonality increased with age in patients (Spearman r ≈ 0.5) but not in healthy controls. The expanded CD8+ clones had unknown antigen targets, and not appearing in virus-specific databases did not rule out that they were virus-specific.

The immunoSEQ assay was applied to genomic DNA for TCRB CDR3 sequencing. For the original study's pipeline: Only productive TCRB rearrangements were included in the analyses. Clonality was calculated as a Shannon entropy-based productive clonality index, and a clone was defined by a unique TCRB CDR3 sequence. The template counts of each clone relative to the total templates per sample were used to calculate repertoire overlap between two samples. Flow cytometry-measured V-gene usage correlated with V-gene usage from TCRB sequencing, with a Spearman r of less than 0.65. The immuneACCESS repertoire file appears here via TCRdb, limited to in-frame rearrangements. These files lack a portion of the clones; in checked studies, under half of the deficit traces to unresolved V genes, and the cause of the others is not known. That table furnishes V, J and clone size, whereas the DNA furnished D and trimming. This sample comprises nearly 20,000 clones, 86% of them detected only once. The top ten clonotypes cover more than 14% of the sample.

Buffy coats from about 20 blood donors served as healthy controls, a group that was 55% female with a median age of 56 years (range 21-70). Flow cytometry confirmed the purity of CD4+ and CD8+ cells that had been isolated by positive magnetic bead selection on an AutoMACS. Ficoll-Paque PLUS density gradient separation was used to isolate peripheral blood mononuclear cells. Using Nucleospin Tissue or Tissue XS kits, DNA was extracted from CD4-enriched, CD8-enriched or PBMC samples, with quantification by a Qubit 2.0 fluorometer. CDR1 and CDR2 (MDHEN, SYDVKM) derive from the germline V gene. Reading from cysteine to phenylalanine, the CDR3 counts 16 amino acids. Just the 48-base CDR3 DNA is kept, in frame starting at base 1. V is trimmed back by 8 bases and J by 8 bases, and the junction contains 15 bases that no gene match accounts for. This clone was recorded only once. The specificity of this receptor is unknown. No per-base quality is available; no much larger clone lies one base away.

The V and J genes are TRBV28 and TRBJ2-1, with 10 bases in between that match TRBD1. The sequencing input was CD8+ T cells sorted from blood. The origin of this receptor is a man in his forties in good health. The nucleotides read TGTGCCAGCCGGACAGGGGGATGGGGGCTGTTCTATGAGCAGTTCTTC. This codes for CASRTGGWGLFYEQFF.